The T cell receptor (beta chain) under discussion was sequenced for a study of identical twins. General study points: There was an excess of low generation probability in the out-of-frame alpha sequences that twins shared. Partly confounded zero-insertion analyses could result from invariant MAIT and iNKT cells. Cord blood's abundant beta clonotypes had fewer insertions, unlike memory repertoires.

Carrying unique molecular identifiers, the cDNA also gained a universal primer site through template switching. TCRdb passed the 5' RACE reads through MiXCR, listing each CDR3 protein once. The sample includes approximately 500,000 distinct CDR3 sequences, about 16% of them seen just once. This clonotype has a handful of counts. The antigen remains unidentified. Losses at the gene ends were 4 bases for V and 5 bases for J; bases not matched to a gene: 9. The CDR3 is 17 residues long. Looked up from germline, CDR1 is SGDLS and CDR2 is YYNGEE. Another study also made use of these data, one on yellow fever vaccine responses in identical twins.

Sequencing used CD4+ T cells sorted from blood. The origin of this receptor is a woman between 18 and 29 years old in good health. V usage is TRBV9 and J usage is TRBJ2-2; 12 positions match TRBD2. The CDR3, as DNA: TGTGCCAGCAGCCTACGACTAGCGGGAGCGGAAACCGGGGAGCTGTTTTTT. Encoded protein: CASSLRLAGAETGELFF.